The 20 T cell receptor beta chains in this list originate from one sample, sequenced in a study of identical twins. A single record per CDR3 protein comes from TCRdb applying MiXCR to the 5' RACE reads. The table shows under 1 million distinct CDR3 sequences, with about 12% occurring only once. These same data were also listed under a study on yellow fever vaccine responses in identical twins.

Sequencing was done on a sample of PBMCs. The receptors derive from a woman in her late teens or twenties in good health.

V and J are TRBV7-9 and TRBJ2-5; 10 bases fit TRBD2. There are 15 residues in the CDR3. Germline CDR1 reads SEHNR; CDR2 reads FQNEAQ (reference sequence). V trimming: 3 bases; J trimming: 1 base; junction bases outside the gene matches: 2. The CDR3 DNA reads TGTGCCAGCAGCTTGGGGACTAGCGTCCAAGAGACCCAGTACTTC. It codes for CASSLGTSVQETQYF.

At least ten counts were recorded for this clonotype. The chain has TRBV11-2 and TRBJ2-7, with 15 bases that match TRBD2. The CDR3 has 21 residues. Germline assignment: CDR1 SGHAT and CDR2 FQNNGV. Germline trimming cut 3 bases from V and 4 bases from J; bases unmatched to any gene: 19. The CDR3 nucleotides are TGTGCCAGCAGCTTCAGATTTCCGGGACTAGCGGGGGGCTCGCTAACTTACGAGCAGTACGTC. Encoded protein: CASSFRFPGLAGGSLTYEQYV.

A note on this clonotype: A much bigger clone sits one base away, suggesting this may be a read error. Without the conserved terminal phenylalanine or tryptophan, this CDR3 likely stems from a read error. The chain couples TRBV4-1 to TRBJ2-7; D remains unclear. Germline V gene data show CDR1 as MGHRA and CDR2 as YSYEKL. This CDR3 has 14 residues. Deletions cut 0 bases from V and 1 base from J, with 7 bases between. The CDR3 region is CASSQEGQSYEQYY. CDR3 sequence (DNA): TGCGCCAGCAGCCAAGAAGGGCAGTCCTACGAGCAGTACTAC.

The chain links TRBV7-3 to TRBJ2-5; no definite D call. CDR3 length: 13 residues. With 2 bases removed from V and 3 bases from J, the gap between germline ends came to 7 bases. Germline V lookup: CDR1 SGHTA, CDR2 FQGTGA. The CDR3 loop is CASSLSTKETQYF. The CDR3 coding sequence is TGTGCCAGCAGCTTATCAACTAAAGAGACCCAGTACTTC.

This clonotype was counted ten times or more. This chain uses TRBV7-6 with TRBJ2-2; no definite D call. Trimming shortened V by 2 bases and J by 1 base, and 14 bases separated the two germline ends. The CDR3 covers 17 residues. Germline CDR1 SGHVS, CDR2 FNYEAQ. The DNA of the CDR3 is TGTGCCAGCAGCTTACGAGATGGTCAGCTGAACACCGGGGAGCTGTTTTTT. Its protein product is CASSLRDGQLNTGELFF. The full variable domain, in which reference TRBV7-6 and TRBJ2-2 provide the parts outside the CDR3, is GAGVSQSPRYKVTKRGQDVALRCDPISGHVSLYWYRQALGQGPEFLTYFNYEAQQDKSGLPNDRFSAERPEGSISTLTIQRTEQRDSAMYRCASSLRDGQLNTGELFFGEGSRLTVL.

The gene calls are TRBV2 and TRBJ2-7; 12 bases match TRBD2. This CDR3 is 16 amino acids long. Germline CDR1 and CDR2: SNHLY and FYNNEI. J lost 2 bases, V lost 6 bases, and 8 bases had no gene match. CDR3 in DNA: TGTGCCAGCAGGCGCAGCACTAGCGGGGGGCCCTACGAGCAGTACGTC. Translation gives CASRRSTSGGPYEQYV.

This clonotype was observed a handful of times. This chain connects TRBV11-2 to TRBJ2-1; the D is unclear. Germline V gene sequence: CDR1 SGHAT, CDR2 FQNNGV. The CDR3 extends over 13 amino acids. V was clipped by 5 bases and J by 4 bases, with 9 bases between them. The CDR3 DNA follows: TGTGCCAGCAGCCAAACTAATTACAATGAGCAGTTCTTC. Translation gives CASSQTNYNEQFF. The full variable domain, in which reference TRBV11-2 and TRBJ2-1 provide the parts outside the CDR3, is EAGVAQSPRYKIIEKRQSVAFWCNPISGHATLYWYQQILGQGPKLLIQFQNNGVVDDSQLPKDRFSAERLKGVDSTLKIQPAKLEDSAVYLCASSQTNYNEQFFGPGTRLTVL.

This clonotype was counted ten times or more. The chain combines TRBV29-1 with TRBJ2-1, with D unclear. CDR1 SQVTM and CDR2 ANQGSEA come from the germline V gene. This CDR3 spans 14 amino acids. Trimming left V 2 bases short and J 5 bases short, with 13 bases between. The CDR3 region has the DNA TGCAGCGTTGAATCCATGGGGAACAACAATGAGCAGTTCTTC. Its translation is CSVESMGNNNEQFF.

This clonotype came up a few times. This chain links TRBV6-1 with TRBJ1-2; TRBD1 matches at 8 bases. The CDR3 covers 17 residues. After removal of 6 bases from V and 4 bases from J, the junction contained 16 bases not matched to a gene. Germline V gene sequence: CDR1 MNHNS, CDR2 SASEGT. The CDR3 nucleotides read TGTGCCAGCAGCAATCAAGGGACAGGCCCTTTGGGCTATGGCTACACCTTC. The encoded protein is CASSNQGTGPLGYGYTF.

This sequence joins TRBV10-1 and TRBJ2-3; 7 nucleotides align to TRBD1. The trim removed 0 bases at V and 3 bases at J, leaving 6 bases unmatched. The CDR3 has 16 residues. CDR1 and CDR2 (germline): WNHNN, SYGVQD (reference sequence). The CDR3 nucleotides are TGCGCCAGCAGTGAGTCGACCACAGGGGTGACAGATACGCAGTATTTT. It yields the protein CASSESTTGVTDTQYF.

J is TRBJ2-3 and V is TRBV14, with 9 bases fitting TRBD2. The CDR3 is 17 residues long. J gave up 4 bases and V 1 base, and 9 bases lay outside the gene matches. Germline V gene sequence: CDR1 SGHDN, CDR2 FVKESK. The CDR3 nucleotides read TGTGCCAGCAGCCAAGCACTGACTAGCGGTACTTCAGATACGCAGTATTTT. Its translation is CASSQALTSGTSDTQYF.

This clonotype was observed a handful of times. The rearrangement uses TRBV20-1 and TRBJ1-1; D unresolved. V lost 3 bases, J lost 1 base, and 12 bases lay in between. The CDR3 loop spans 14 amino acids. Looked up from germline, CDR1 is DFQATT and CDR2 is SNEGSKA (reference sequence). The CDR3 bases are TGCAGTGCTAGGAACGGAGCCGCGAACACTGAAGCTTTCTTT. As protein: CSARNGAANTEAFF.

The rearrangement uses TRBV20-1 and TRBJ2-3; D could derive from TRBD1 or TRBD2 (5 bases each). This CDR3 has 15 amino acids. Germline V CDR1 and CDR2: DFQATT, SNEGSKA (reference sequence). The V and J ends lost 6 bases and 1 base respectively, with 17 bases between them. CDR3 sequence: CSAWDPDGGTDTQYF. CDR3 nucleotide sequence: TGCAGTGCGTGGGACCCGGACGGGGGCACAGATACGCAGTATTTT.

This clonotype came up a few times. This rearrangement joins TRBV20-1 to TRBJ2-7; TRBD1 matches at 8 bases. After removal of 6 bases from V and 0 bases from J, the junction contained 7 bases not matched to a gene. This CDR3 is 14 amino acids long. The germline V gene encodes CDR1 DFQATT and CDR2 SNEGSKA (reference sequence). The CDR3 protein is CSAKARGPSYEQYF. Here the CDR3 DNA reads TGCAGTGCGAAGGCCAGGGGGCCCTCCTACGAGCAGTACTTC.

This chain joins TRBV28 and TRBJ1-2, with 9 nucleotides matching TRBD1. The J segment lost 4 bases and the V segment lost 9 bases, leaving 12 bases of the junction unmatched. The CDR3 consists of 15 residues. CDR1 MDHEN and CDR2 SYDVKM come from the germline V gene. CDR3 protein: CASQFVGQGTYGYTF. The CDR3 DNA is TGTGCCAGTCAGTTTGTCGGACAGGGGACCTATGGCTACACCTTC.

The sample holds a few counts of this clonotype. CDR3 in amino acids: CASSLGGLAGRYNEQFF. The CDR3 DNA is TGTGCCAGCAGCTTGGGGGGACTAGCGGGAAGATACAATGAGCAGTTCTTC. This chain uses TRBV5-4 with TRBJ2-1, with 13 bases fitting TRBD2. Germline CDR1 and CDR2: SGHNT and YYREEE (reference sequence). Trimming at V came to 0 bases and at J to 4 bases, leaving 4 bases not matched to a gene. The CDR3 covers 17 residues.

This clonotype was recorded many times. The V call is TRBV11-2, the J call TRBJ2-5; 7 bases are shared with TRBD1. Germline V CDR1 and CDR2: SGHAT, FQNNGV. With 0 bases clipped from V and 5 bases from J, the junction kept 6 bases outside the gene matches. The CDR3 loop spans 15 amino acids. This CDR3 is CASSLEQGKGETQYF. Here the CDR3 DNA reads TGTGCCAGCAGCTTAGAACAGGGGAAGGGGGAGACCCAGTACTTC.

CDR3: CASSQDRTSGFTDTQYF. DNA of the CDR3: TGTGCCAGCAGCCAAGACCGGACTAGCGGTTTCACAGATACGCAGTATTTT. V is TRBV3-1 and J is TRBJ2-3, with 10 bases that match TRBD2. V was clipped by 0 bases and J by 2 bases; unmatched bases: 5. The CDR3 runs 17 residues. The V gene's germline CDR1 is LGHDT and CDR2 YNNKEL (reference sequence).

This clonotype has ten or more counts. CDR3 in amino acids: CASTLQGATTEAFF. The CDR3 DNA is TGTGCCAGCACCCTACAGGGTGCCACCACTGAAGCTTTCTTT. V is TRBV12-3 or TRBV12-4 and J is TRBJ1-1; D might be TRBD1 (6 bases). V was shortened by 7 bases and J by 4 bases, with 16 bases between the two germline ends. The length of the CDR3 is 14 residues.

V gene TRBV25-1 combines with J gene TRBJ2-2; 8 bases line up with TRBD2. V lost 6 bases to trimming and J lost 4 bases; unmatched junction nucleotides: 10. Germline CDR1 reads MGHDK; CDR2 reads SYGVNS. The CDR3 runs 16 residues. This chain's CDR3 is CASRRSRGGLTGELFF. The CDR3 DNA is TGTGCCAGCAGGAGATCCCGGGGGGGCCTCACCGGGGAGCTGTTTTTT.